This TCR beta chain came from a study of Ad26.COV2.S vaccination and SARS-CoV-2 variants. Study in general: Each vaccinee took Ad26.COV2.S intramuscularly, once or twice 56 days apart. Study results and limitations: TCR breadth and depth estimates may have understated total T cell responses.

The treatment denotes: roughly 20 received Ad26.COV2.S at low or high dose, single or two shots; 5 received placebo; per-sample allocation not given. Samples analyzed were those drawn on day 63 after the first vaccine or placebo injection. This clone was recorded only once. Its cognate antigen is unknown. Assay used: immunoSEQ multiplex PCR; TCRdb lists only in-frame clones, some missing. The sample yields about 350,000 clones, roughly 89% seen once. Per germline, CDR1 GTSNPN and CDR2 SVGIG (reference sequence). V shed 7 bases, J shed 4 bases, and the junction held 7 bases outside the gene matches. The CDR3 is made up of 13 amino acids.

The sequence was collected from a person between 18 and 65 years old who received the Ad26.COV2.S COVID-19 vaccine or a placebo. Material: peripheral blood, obtained in a trial of Ad26.COV2.S vaccine versus placebo. The V and J genes are TRBV30 and TRBJ1-3; 7 positions match TRBD1. The CDR3 here is CAYQTDRGNTIYF. The CDR3 nucleotides are TGTGCCTATCAAACGGACAGGGGAAACACCATATATTTT.